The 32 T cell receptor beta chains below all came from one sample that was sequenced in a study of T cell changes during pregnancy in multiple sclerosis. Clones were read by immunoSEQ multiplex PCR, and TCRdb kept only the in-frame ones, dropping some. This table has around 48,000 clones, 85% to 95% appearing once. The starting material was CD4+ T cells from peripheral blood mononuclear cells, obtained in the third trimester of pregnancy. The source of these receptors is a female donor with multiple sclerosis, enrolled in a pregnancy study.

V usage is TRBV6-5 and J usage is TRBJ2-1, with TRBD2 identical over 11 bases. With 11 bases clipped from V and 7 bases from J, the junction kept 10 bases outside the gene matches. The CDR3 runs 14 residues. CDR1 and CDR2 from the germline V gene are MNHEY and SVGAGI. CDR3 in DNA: TGTGCCGACGGACTAGCGGGTACACAGAATGAGCAGTTCTTC. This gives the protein CADGLAGTQNEQFF.

CDR3 in DNA: TGTGCCAGCAGCCTCTCAGGACACGGTAACACTGAAGCTTTCTTT. This translates into CASSLSGHGNTEAFF. The chain links TRBV5-4 to TRBJ1-1; possible D gene TRBD1, 5 bases. Trimming left V 4 bases short and J 2 bases short, with 15 bases between. Germline CDR1 and CDR2: SGHNT and YYREEE (reference sequence). This CDR3 has 15 residues.

As DNA, the CDR3 is TGTGCCTGGAGTCCCCTTAGTTTACACACCGGGGAGCTGTTTTTT. This encodes CAWSPLSLHTGELFF. V gene TRBV30 combines with J gene TRBJ2-2; D not certain. Germline V gene sequence: CDR1 GTSNPN, CDR2 SVGIG (reference sequence). Trimming left V 2 bases short and J 3 bases short, with 13 bases between. The CDR3 runs to 15 residues.

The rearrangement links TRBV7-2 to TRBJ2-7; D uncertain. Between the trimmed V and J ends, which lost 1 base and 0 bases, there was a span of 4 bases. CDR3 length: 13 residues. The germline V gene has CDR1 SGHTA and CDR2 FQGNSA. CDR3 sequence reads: CASSLGYSYEQYF. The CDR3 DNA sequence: TGTGCCAGCAGCTTAGGCTACTCCTACGAGCAGTACTTC. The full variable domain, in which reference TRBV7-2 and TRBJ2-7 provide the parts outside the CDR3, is GAGVSQSPSNKVTEKGKDVELRCDPISGHTALYWYRQSLGQGLEFLIYFQGNSAPDKSGLPSDRFSAERTGGSVSTLTIQRTQQEDSAVYLCASSLGYSYEQYFGPGTRLTVT.

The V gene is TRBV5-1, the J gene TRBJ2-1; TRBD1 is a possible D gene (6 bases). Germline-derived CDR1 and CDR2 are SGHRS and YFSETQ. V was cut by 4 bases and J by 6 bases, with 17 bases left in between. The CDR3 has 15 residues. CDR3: CASSASHRVANEQFF. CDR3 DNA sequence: TGCGCCAGCAGCGCCTCTCACAGGGTTGCCAATGAGCAGTTCTTC.

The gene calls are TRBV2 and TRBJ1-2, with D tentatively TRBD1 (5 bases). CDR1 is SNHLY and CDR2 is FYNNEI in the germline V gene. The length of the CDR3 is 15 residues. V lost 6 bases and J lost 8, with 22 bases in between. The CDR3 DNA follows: TGTGCCAGCAGCGATGGTGGCAGGGATGTTCGGGGCTACACCTTC. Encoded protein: CASSDGGRDVRGYTF. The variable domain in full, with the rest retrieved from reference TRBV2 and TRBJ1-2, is EPEVTQTPSHQVTQMGQEVILRCVPISNHLYFYWYRQILGQKVEFLVSFYNNEISEKSEIFDDQFSVERPDGSNFTLKIRSTKLEDSAMYFCASSDGGRDVRGYTFGSGTRLTVV.

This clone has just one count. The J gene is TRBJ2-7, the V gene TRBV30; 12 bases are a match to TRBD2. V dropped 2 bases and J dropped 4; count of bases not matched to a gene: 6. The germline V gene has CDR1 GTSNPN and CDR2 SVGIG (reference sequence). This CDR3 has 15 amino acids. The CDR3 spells CAWSRRLAGEYEQYF. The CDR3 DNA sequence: TGTGCCTGGAGTAGAAGACTAGCGGGAGAATACGAGCAGTACTTC.

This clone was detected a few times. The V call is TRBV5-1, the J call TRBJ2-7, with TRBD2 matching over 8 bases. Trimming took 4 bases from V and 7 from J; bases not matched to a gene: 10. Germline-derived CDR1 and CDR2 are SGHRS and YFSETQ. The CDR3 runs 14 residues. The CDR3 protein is CASSRGTSSLEQYF. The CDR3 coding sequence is TGCGCCAGCAGCCGAGGGACTAGTTCCCTTGAGCAGTACTTC.

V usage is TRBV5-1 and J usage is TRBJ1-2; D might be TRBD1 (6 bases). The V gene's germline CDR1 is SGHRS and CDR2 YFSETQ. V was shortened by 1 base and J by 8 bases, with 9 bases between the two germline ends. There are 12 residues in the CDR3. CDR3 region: CASSLSGAGYTF. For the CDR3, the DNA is TGCGCCAGCAGCTTGTCAGGGGCCGGCTACACCTTC.

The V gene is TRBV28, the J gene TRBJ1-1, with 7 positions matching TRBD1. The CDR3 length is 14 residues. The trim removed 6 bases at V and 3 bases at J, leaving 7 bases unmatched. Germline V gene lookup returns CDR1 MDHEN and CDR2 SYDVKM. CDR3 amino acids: CASSSRDSHTEAFF. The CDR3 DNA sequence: TGTGCCAGCAGCAGTCGGGACAGCCACACTGAAGCTTTCTTT.

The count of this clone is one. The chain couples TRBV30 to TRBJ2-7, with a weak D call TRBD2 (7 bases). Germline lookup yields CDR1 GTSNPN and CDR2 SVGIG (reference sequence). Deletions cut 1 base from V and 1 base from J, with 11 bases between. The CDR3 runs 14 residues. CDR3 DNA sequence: TGTGCCTGGAGTGAGGGGGGGTCGTCCTACGAGCAGTACTTC. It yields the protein CAWSEGGSSYEQYF.

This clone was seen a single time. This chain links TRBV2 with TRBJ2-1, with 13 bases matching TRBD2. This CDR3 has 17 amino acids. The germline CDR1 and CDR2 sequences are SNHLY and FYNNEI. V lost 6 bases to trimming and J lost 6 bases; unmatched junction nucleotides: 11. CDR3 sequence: CASRPPGLAGWGNEQFF. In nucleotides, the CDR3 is TGTGCCAGCAGACCTCCGGGACTAGCGGGATGGGGCAATGAGCAGTTCTTC.

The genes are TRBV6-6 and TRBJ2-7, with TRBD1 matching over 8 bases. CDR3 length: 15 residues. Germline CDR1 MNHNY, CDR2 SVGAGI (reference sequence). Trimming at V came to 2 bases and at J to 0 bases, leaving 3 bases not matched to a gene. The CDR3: CASSYRTGISYEQYF. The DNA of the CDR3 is TGTGCCAGCAGTTACCGGACAGGGATCTCCTACGAGCAGTACTTC.

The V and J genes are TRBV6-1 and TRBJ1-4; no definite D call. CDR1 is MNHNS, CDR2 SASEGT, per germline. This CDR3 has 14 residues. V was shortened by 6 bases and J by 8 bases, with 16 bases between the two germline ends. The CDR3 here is CASSPAGTREKLFF. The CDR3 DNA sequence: TGTGCCAGCAGCCCAGCGGGTACGCGCGAAAAACTGTTTTTT.

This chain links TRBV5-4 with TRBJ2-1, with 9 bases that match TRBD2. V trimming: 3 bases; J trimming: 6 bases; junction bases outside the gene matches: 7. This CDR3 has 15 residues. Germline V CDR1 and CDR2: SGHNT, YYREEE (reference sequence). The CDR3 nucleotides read TGTGCCAGCAGCTCCCGGCTTAGCGGGGGCAATGAGCAGTTCTTC. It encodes CASSSRLSGGNEQFF.

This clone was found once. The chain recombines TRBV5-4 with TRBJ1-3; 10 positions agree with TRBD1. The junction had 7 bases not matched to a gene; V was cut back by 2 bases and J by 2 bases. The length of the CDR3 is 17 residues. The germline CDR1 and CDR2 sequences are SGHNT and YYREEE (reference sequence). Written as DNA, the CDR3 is TGTGCCAGCAGCTTAAGAGGGGACAGGGGAGCTGGAAACACCATATATTTT. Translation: CASSLRGDRGAGNTIYF.

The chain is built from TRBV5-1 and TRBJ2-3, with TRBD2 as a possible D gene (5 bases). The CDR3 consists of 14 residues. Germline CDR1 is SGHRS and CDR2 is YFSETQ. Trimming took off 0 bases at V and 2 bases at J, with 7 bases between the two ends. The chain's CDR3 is CASSLGGPTDTQYF. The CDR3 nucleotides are TGCGCCAGCAGCTTGGGAGGGCCCACAGATACGCAGTATTTT.

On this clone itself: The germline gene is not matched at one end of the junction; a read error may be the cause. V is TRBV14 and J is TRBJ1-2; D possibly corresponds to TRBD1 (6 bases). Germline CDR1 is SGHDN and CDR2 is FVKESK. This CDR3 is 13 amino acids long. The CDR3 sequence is CASSEDRLYGYTF. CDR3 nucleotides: TGTGCCAGCAGCGAAGACAGGCTTTATGGCTACACCTTC.

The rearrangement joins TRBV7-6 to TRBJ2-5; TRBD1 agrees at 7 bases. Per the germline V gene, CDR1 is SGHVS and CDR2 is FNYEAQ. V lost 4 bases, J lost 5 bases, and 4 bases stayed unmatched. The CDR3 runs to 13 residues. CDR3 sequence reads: CASSSTGWETQYF. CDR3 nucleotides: TGTGCCAGCAGCTCGACAGGGTGGGAGACCCAGTACTTC.

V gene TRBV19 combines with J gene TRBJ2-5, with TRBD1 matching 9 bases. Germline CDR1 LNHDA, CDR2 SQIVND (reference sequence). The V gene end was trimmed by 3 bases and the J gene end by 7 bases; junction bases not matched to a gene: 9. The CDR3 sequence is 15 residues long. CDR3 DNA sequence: TGTGCCAGTAGTATCAACGACAGGGGGGACGGGACCCAGTACTTC. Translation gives CASSINDRGDGTQYF.

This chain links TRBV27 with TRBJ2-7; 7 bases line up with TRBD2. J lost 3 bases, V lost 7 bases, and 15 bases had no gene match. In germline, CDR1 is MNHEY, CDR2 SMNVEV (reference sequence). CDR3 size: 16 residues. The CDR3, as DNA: TGTGCCAGCAAATTAGTCCCCAGCGGGACCCGCTACGAGCAGTACTTC. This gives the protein CASKLVPSGTRYEQYF.

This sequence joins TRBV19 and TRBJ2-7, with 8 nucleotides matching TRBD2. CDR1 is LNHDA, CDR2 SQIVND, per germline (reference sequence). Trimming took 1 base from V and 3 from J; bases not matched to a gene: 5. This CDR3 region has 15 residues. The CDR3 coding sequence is TGTGCCAGTAGTATAGGACTAGCGCAAAACTACGAGCAGTACTTC. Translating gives CASSIGLAQNYEQYF. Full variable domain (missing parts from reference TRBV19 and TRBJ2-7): DGGITQSPKYLFRKEGQNVTLSCEQNLNHDAMYWYRQDPGQGLRLIYYSQIVNDFQKGDIAEGYSVSREKKESFPLTVTSAQKNPTAFYLCASSIGLAQNYEQYFGPGTRLTVT.

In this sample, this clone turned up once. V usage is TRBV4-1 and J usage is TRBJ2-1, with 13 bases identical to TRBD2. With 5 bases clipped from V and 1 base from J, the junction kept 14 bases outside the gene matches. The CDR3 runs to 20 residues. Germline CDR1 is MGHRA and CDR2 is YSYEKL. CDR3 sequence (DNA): TGCGCCAGCAGCTTCCGACTAGCGGGAGGCAACCGCGGGTCCTACAATGAGCAGTTCTTC. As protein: CASSFRLAGGNRGSYNEQFF.

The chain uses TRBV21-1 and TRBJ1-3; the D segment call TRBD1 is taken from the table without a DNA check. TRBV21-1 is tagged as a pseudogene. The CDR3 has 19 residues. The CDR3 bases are TGTGCCAGCAGCAAAGCGGGCTATTACAGGGGGGAAGTAAGAAACACCATATATTTT. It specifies CASSKAGYYRGEVRNTIYF.

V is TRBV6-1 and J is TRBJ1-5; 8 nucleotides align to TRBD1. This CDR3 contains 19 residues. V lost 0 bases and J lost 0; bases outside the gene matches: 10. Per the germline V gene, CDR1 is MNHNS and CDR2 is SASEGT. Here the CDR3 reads CASSEAMGQATNSNQPQHF. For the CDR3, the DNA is TGTGCCAGCAGTGAAGCGATGGGACAGGCAACAAATAGCAATCAGCCCCAGCATTTT.

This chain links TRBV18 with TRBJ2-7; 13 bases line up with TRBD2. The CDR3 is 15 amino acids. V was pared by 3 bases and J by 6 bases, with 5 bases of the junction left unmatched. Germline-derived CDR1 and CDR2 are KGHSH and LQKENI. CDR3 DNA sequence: TGTGCCAGCTCACCTGGACTAGCGGGAGTCCCCGAGCAGTACTTC. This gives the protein CASSPGLAGVPEQYF.

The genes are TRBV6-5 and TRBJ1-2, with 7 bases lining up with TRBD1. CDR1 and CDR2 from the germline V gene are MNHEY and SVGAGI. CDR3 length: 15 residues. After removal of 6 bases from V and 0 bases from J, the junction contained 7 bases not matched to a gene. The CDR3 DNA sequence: TGTGCCAGCAGACCGACAGGGAACCCTAACTATGGCTACACCTTC. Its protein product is CASRPTGNPNYGYTF.

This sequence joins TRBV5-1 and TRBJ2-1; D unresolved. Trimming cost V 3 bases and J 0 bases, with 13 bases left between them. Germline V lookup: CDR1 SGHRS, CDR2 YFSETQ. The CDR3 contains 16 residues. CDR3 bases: TGCGCCAGCAGCTCTCCCGGTGCGAGCTCCTACAATGAGCAGTTCTTC. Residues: CASSSPGASSYNEQFF.

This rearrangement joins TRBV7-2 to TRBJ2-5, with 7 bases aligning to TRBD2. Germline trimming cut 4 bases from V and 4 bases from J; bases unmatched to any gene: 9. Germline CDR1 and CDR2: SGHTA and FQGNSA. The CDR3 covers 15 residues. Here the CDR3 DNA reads TGTGCCAGCAGCTCCTGGACTAGTCAGCGAGAGACCCAGTACTTC. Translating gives CASSSWTSQRETQYF.

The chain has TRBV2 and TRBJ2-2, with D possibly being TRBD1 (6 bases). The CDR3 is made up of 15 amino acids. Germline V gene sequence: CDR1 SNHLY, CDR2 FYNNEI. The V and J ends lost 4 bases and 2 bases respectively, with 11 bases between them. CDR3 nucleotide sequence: TGTGCCAGCAGTGGAGGGGGATATAACACCGGGGAGCTGTTTTTT. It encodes CASSGGGYNTGELFF.

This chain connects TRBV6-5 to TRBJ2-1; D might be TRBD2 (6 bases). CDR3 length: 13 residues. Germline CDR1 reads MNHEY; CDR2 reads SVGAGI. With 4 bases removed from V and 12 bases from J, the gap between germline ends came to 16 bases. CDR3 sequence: CASSSRGTDGQFF. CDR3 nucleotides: TGTGCCAGCAGTTCCCGAGGGACTGATGGGCAGTTCTTC.

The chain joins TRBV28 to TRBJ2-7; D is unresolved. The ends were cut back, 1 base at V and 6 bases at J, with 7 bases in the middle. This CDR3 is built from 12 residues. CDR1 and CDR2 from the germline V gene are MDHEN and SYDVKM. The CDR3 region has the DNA TGTGCCAGCAGTTTATCAGGCACCGAGCAGTACTTC. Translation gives CASSLSGTEQYF.